This T cell receptor beta chain derives from a study of long-term antiretroviral therapy in people with HIV. About the study: The study's earliest collections predate the 2015 immediate-ART recommendation by about a decade. Points from the study as a whole: ART adherence, viral resistance and therapy changes were undocumented. Pre-ART expanded TRB clones stayed dominant throughout, though often decreasing after ART.

In regard to this clone: The antigen remains undetermined.

Germline CDR1 reads MNHEY; CDR2 reads SMNVEV (reference sequence). V shed 2 bases, J shed 5 bases, and the junction held 10 bases outside the gene matches. This CDR3 is built from 17 residues. Every one of the participants with HIV received treatment in the United States. At survey level, the immunoSEQ assay was run in its v3.0 version. Sequenced by immunoSEQ multiplex PCR; TCRdb stores in-frame clones only, minus some. This sample has approximately 18,000 clones, with about 80% found just once. The source material was unsorted PBMCs, sampled 0.2 years after starting antiretroviral therapy. The source is a woman aged 40 to 50 with HIV. V gene TRBV27 combines with J gene TRBJ2-3, with TRBD2 matching 10 bases. The CDR3 spells CASSLLTPSGGEDTQYF. As DNA, the CDR3 is TGTGCCAGCAGTTTACTCACGCCTAGCGGGGGAGAAGATACGCAGTATTTT.